This entry describes one T cell receptor (beta chain). Its antigen remains undetermined. No base-level quality is on record; no much larger clone is a single base apart. Inclusive of the bounding cysteine and phenylalanine, the CDR3 is 14 residues long. Just CDR3 DNA is preserved here, 42 bases in frame from base 1. In the germline V gene, CDR1 corresponds to SGHDT and CDR2 to YYEEEE. The junction carries 14 bases between V and J, which are trimmed by 3 bases and 7 bases respectively. The data originate from a study of a mutant IDH1 vaccine in newly diagnosed glioma (TCRdb year 2021). About the investigation overall: Patients were given eight vaccinations, in weeks 1, 3, 5, 7, 11, 15, 19 and 23, which matched visits V03 through V10. Vaccination was initiated 4-6 weeks after radiotherapy alone, or concurrently with temozolomide cycles in the chemotherapy-containing groups. The approximately 30 treated patients were approximately 62% male and 37.5% female, with a mean age of about 38 years. Prior to enrollment, standard therapy consisting of radiotherapy alone, temozolomide alone, or radiochemotherapy with temozolomide had been administered to patients, with the combination being received by most patients. Six visits were used for peripheral blood collection: V03 (baseline), V05, V07, V10, V12 and V13. For exploratory analyses, longitudinal TCRB deep sequencing was carried out in 25 treated patients wherever samples were available.

What this sample's time point label stands for: week 5, during vaccination. A 20-mer mutant IDH1 peptide at 300 micrograms in Montanide made up each vaccine dose, which was injected subcutaneously together with topical imiquimod. Newly diagnosed WHO grade 3 or 4 IDH1-mutant astrocytomas showing loss of nuclear ATRX were present in the donors. The samples were drawn from NOA16, a multicentre, single-arm, open-label phase I trial in Germany that tested a mutant IDH1 peptide vaccine in humans for the first time. Genomic DNA for TCRB sequencing was extracted from EDTA blood using the DNeasy Blood and Tissue Kit. Summary of the overall study and its limitations: Changes in the top peripheral T cell clonotypes picked up by TCRB sequencing did not appear to be linked to pseudoprogression. Selection of PBMC samples for TCRB deep sequencing was based on availability. The authors noted that analyses of patient blood samples could not be reproduced because of sample limitations. Across multiple MHC alleles, vaccine-induced immune responses were seen in 90% to 95% of patients.

Preparation of the library involved the immunoSEQ multiplex PCR assay. The hsTCRB Kit was used according to the manufacturer's protocol to amplify rearranged TCR beta chain sequences. TCRB libraries were sequenced on an Illumina MiSeq. For the original study's pipeline: The proprietary platform of the kit vendor was used for demultiplexing, trimming and gene mapping. The table was pulled from immuneACCESS by TCRdb, which kept in-frame rearrangements only. Such tables lose some clones; where checked, under half of the loss comes from unresolved V genes, and the rest has no known cause. The V and J calls and clone size come from that table; D and trimming were worked out from the DNA. The sample has around 40,000 clones on record, 70% to 90% of them singletons. Clones ranked in the top ten supply approximately 1.5% of the sample.

The clonotype comes from a man aged 35 to 55 with glioma. The source was PBMCs, collected from a glioma patient whose treatment included an IDH1 peptide vaccine. The sequence joins TRBV5-6 to TRBJ1-5; the D gene identity is not certain. The nucleotides read TGTGCCAGCAGCTCAAATGGTTTGTCCCAGCCCCAGCATTTT. This yields the protein CASSSNGLSQPQHF.